The 13 T cell receptor beta chains below come from one sample, sequenced in a study of T-cell memory formation after mild COVID-19. TCRdb ran MiXCR on the 5' RACE reads and lists one entry per CDR3 protein. Among approximately 570,000 distinct CDR3 sequences listed, roughly 17% were seen once. Source material: PBMCs or a T cell subset sorted from them (not recorded which). The source of these receptors is an adult woman who had mild COVID-19 (a few samples of this study predate the infection). Cell type and time point are not known.

Many counts were recorded for this clonotype. The V call is TRBV15, the J call TRBJ2-7; no definite D call. The CDR3 runs to 14 residues. The V gene lost 0 bases and the J gene lost 5 bases, with 11 bases spanning the gap. Germline CDR1 is LNHNV and CDR2 is YYDKDF (reference sequence). CDR3 sequence (DNA): TGTGCCACCAGCAGAGATAAGTTTCTCGACGAGCAGTACTTC. The encoded protein is CATSRDKFLDEQYF.

The chain is built from TRBV24-1 and TRBJ2-2; D is possibly TRBD2 (6 bases). The CDR3 runs 15 residues. The germline V gene has CDR1 KGHDR and CDR2 SFDVKD. Trimming left V 6 bases short and J 9 bases short, with 19 bases between. The CDR3 here is CATSKDGGPPRELFF. In nucleotides, the CDR3 is TGTGCCACCAGTAAGGACGGAGGGCCCCCCCGGGAGCTGTTTTTT.

This rearrangement joins TRBV12-3 or TRBV12-4 to TRBJ1-5; TRBD1 aligns across 8 bases. Trimming at V came to 6 bases and at J to 3 bases, leaving 7 bases not matched to a gene. The CDR3 loop spans 15 amino acids. This CDR3 is CASSFDRGYNQPQHF. The CDR3 nucleotides read TGTGCCAGCAGCTTCGACAGGGGCTACAATCAGCCCCAGCATTTT.

V usage is TRBV7-3 and J usage is TRBJ2-5; D possibly matches TRBD1 or TRBD2 (5 bases each). Germline lookup yields CDR1 SGHTA and CDR2 FQGTGA. The germline V and J ends were trimmed by 3 bases and 4 bases, with 12 bases remaining between them. This CDR3 contains 14 residues. The CDR3 coding sequence is TGTGCCAGCAGCTTTTTCGGGGCGGGAGAGACCCAGTACTTC. It is translated as CASSFFGAGETQYF.

The chain joins TRBV29-1 to TRBJ1-1; D uncertain. Germline values: CDR1 SQVTM, CDR2 ANQGSEA. Trimming removed 5 bases at V and 1 base at J, with 5 bases between. This CDR3 region has 11 residues. The CDR3 DNA follows: TGCAGCGTTAACCCGAACACTGAAGCTTTCTTT. Its protein product is CSVNPNTEAFF.

There are a few counts of this clonotype. The gene calls are TRBV12-3 or TRBV12-4 and TRBJ2-7; 9 bases match TRBD2. Trimming cost V 5 bases and J 0 bases; bases outside gene matches: 5. The CDR3 totals 15 residues. CDR3: CASSPIAGDSYEQYF. The CDR3 DNA is TGTGCCAGCAGTCCAATAGCGGGGGACTCCTACGAGCAGTACTTC.

This sequence joins TRBV5-5 and TRBJ1-1; 10 bases agree with TRBD1. Germline V gene sequence: CDR1 SGHKS, CDR2 YYEKEE (reference sequence). Trimming removed 2 bases from V and 0 bases from J; junction bases left unmatched: 10. The CDR3 runs 18 residues. Here the CDR3 DNA reads TGTGCCAGCAGCTTTAGGCCGGGACAGGGGAATCTGAACACTGAAGCTTTCTTT. Its translation: CASSFRPGQGNLNTEAFF. Full variable domain (remainder filled in from reference TRBV5-5 and TRBJ1-1): DAGVTQSPTHLIKTRGQQVTLRCSPISGHKSVSWYQQVLGQGPQFIFQYYEKEERGRGNFPDRFSARQFPNYSSELNVNALLLGDSALYLCASSFRPGQGNLNTEAFFGQGTRLTVV.

This clonotype came up a few times. This chain links TRBV20-1 with TRBJ1-1; possible D gene TRBD1, 5 bases. V dropped 6 bases and J dropped 8 bases, with 16 bases sitting between them. Germline-derived CDR1 and CDR2 are DFQATT and SNEGSKA (reference sequence). The CDR3 loop spans 12 amino acids. The CDR3 region has the DNA TGCAGTGCCCCCAGATCAGGGCCCGAAGCTTTCTTT. Amino acids: CSAPRSGPEAFF.

This clonotype was counted a few times. This chain connects TRBV7-3 to TRBJ2-3; D possibly corresponds to TRBD2 (5 bases). The CDR3 spans 16 residues. The germline V gene has CDR1 SGHTA and CDR2 FQGTGA. Trimming took off 4 bases at V and 4 bases at J, with 18 bases between the two ends. The CDR3 bases are TGTGCCAGCAGCTCCGGTCGTGGAGGTCGAGCAGATACGCAGTATTTT. Translation gives CASSSGRGGRADTQYF.

The chain couples TRBV6-2 or TRBV6-3 to TRBJ2-7; TRBD2 aligns across 8 bases. Germline V gene data show CDR1 as MNHEY and CDR2 as SVGEGT. V lost 7 bases, J lost 4 bases, and 6 bases stayed unmatched. The CDR3 is 13 amino acids. For the CDR3, the DNA is TGTGCCAGCATCCGGACTAGCCCGTACGAGCAGTACTTC. Its translation: CASIRTSPYEQYF.

This clonotype was observed a few times. The chain couples TRBV6-5 to TRBJ2-1; 14 bases agree with TRBD2. The CDR3 loop spans 17 amino acids. In germline, CDR1 is MNHEY, CDR2 SVGAGI. V gave up 0 bases and J gave up 9 bases; unmatched junction bases: 7. CDR3 amino acids: CASSYSAGLAGGGEQFF. Here the CDR3 DNA reads TGTGCCAGCAGTTACTCCGCCGGACTAGCGGGAGGCGGTGAGCAGTTCTTC.

The chain has TRBV7-2 and TRBJ2-1; D may be TRBD2 (6 bases). The CDR3 runs 14 residues. V was cut by 7 bases and J by 2 bases, with 12 bases left in between. Germline V gives CDR1 SGHTA, CDR2 FQGNSA. CDR3 nucleotides: TGTGCCAGCACCCGGGAGCGGACCTACAATGAGCAGTTCTTC. Protein: CASTRERTYNEQFF. Drawing the rest from reference TRBV7-2 and TRBJ2-1, the complete variable domain is GAGVSQSPSNKVTEKGKDVELRCDPISGHTALYWYRQSLGQGLEFLIYFQGNSAPDKSGLPSDRFSAERTGGSVSTLTIQRTQQEDSAVYLCASTRERTYNEQFFGPGTRLTVL.

The chain has TRBV5-5 and TRBJ2-3, with TRBD2 identical over 8 bases. There are 11 residues in the CDR3. The junction had 5 bases not matched to a gene; V was cut back by 3 bases and J by 14 bases. CDR1 is SGHKS, CDR2 YYEKEE, per germline (reference sequence). As DNA, the CDR3 is TGTGCCAGCAGCTGGACGGGACTAGGGTATTTT. It is translated as CASSWTGLGYF.